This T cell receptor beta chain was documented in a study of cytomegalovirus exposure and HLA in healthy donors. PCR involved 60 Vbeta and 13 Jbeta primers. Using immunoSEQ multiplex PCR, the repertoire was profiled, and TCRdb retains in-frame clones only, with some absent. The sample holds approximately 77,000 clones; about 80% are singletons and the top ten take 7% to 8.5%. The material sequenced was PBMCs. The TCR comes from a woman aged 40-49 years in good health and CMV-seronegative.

CDR3: CASRNRGSGNTIYF. CDR3 nucleotide sequence: TGTGCCAGCAGAAACAGGGGCTCTGGAAACACCATATATTTT. The chain employs TRBV25-1 and TRBJ1-3, with 7 bases fitting TRBD1. Germline V gives CDR1 MGHDK, CDR2 SYGVNS. The CDR3 has 14 residues. The J segment lost 0 bases and the V segment lost 6 bases, leaving 2 bases of the junction unmatched. Complete variable domain (other parts from reference TRBV25-1 and TRBJ1-3): EADIYQTPRYLVIGTGKKITLECSQTMGHDKMYWYQQDPGMELHLIHYSYGVNSTEKGDLSSESTVSRIRTEHFPLTLESARPSHTSQYLCASRNRGSGNTIYFGEGSWLTVV.